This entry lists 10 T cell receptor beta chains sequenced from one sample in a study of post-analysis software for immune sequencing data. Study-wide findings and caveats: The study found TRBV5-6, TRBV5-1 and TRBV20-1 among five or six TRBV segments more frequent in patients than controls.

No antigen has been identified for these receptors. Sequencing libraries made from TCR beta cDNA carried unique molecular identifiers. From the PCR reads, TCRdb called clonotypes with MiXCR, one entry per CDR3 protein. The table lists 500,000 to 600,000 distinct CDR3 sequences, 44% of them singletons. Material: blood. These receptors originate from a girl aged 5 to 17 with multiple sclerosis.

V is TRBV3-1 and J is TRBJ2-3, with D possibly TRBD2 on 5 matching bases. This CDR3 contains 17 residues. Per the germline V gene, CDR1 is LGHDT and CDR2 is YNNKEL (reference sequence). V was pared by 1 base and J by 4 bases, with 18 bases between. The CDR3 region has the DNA TGTGCCAGCAGCCAAGCGGGAAGCTTTGTGTTATCAGATACGCAGTATTTT. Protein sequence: CASSQAGSFVLSDTQYF.

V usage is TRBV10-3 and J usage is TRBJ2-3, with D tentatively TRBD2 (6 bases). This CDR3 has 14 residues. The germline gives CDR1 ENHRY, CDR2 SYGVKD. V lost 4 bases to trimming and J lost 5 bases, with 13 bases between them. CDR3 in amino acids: CAISVEGAVDTQYF. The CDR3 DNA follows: TGTGCCATCAGTGTGGAGGGAGCTGTAGATACGCAGTATTTT.

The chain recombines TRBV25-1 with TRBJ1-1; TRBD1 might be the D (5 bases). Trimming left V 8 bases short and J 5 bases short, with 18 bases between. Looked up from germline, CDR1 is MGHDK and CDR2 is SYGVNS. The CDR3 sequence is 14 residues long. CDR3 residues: CASDTGPWRTEAFF. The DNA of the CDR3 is TGTGCCAGCGATACAGGACCCTGGCGAACTGAAGCTTTCTTT.

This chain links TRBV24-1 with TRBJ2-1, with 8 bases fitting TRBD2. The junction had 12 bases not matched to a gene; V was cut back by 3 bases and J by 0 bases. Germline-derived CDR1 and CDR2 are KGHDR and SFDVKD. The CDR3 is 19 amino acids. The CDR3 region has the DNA TGTGCCACCAGTGATCCGACTCCAGCGGGAGTCAGCTCCTACAATGAGCAGTTCTTC. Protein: CATSDPTPAGVSSYNEQFF.

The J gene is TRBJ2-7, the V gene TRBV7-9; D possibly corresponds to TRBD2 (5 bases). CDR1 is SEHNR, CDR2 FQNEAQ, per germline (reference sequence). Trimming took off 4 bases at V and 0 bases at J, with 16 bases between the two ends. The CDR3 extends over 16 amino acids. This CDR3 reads CASSSSEGASSYEQYF. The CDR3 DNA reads TGTGCCAGCAGCTCATCCGAGGGCGCCAGCTCCTACGAGCAGTACTTC.

CDR3 sequence reads: CASSSDLGPNQPQHF. The CDR3 DNA sequence: TGTGCCAGCAGTTCTGACCTAGGCCCGAACCAGCCCCAGCATTTT. V is TRBV27 and J is TRBJ1-5; D uncertain. The CDR3 extends over 15 amino acids. Between the trimmed V and J ends, which lost 4 bases and 7 bases, there was a span of 17 bases. The germline CDR1 and CDR2 sequences are MNHEY and SMNVEV (reference sequence).

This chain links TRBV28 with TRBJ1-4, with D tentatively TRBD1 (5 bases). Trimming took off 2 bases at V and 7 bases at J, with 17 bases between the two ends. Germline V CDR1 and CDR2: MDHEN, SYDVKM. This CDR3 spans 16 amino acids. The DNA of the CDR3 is TGTGCCAGCAGTTTAGGAGTATCCGGTAGGGGTGAAAAACTGTTTTTT. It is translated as CASSLGVSGRGEKLFF. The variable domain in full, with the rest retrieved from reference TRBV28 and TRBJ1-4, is DVKVTQSSRYLVKRTGEKVFLECVQDMDHENMFWYRQDPGLGLRLIYFSYDVKMKEKGDIPEGYSVSREKKERFSLILESASTNQTSMYLCASSLGVSGRGEKLFFGSGTQLSVL.

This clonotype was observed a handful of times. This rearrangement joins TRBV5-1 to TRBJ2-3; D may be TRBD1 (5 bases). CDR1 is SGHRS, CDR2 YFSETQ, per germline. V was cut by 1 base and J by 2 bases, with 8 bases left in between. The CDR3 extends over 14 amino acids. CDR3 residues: CASSLKGITDTQYF. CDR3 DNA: TGCGCCAGCAGCTTGAAGGGGATCACAGATACGCAGTATTTT.

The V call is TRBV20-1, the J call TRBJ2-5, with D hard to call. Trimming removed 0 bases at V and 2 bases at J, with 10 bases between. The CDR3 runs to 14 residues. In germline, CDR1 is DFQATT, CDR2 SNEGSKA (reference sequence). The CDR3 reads CSARDWQEQETQYF. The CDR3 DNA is TGCAGTGCTAGAGATTGGCAGGAGCAAGAGACCCAGTACTTC.

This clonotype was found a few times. CDR3 in DNA: TGCGCCAGCAGCTGGCGACAGGGAAACGAGCAGTACTTC. It is translated as CASSWRQGNEQYF. The genes are TRBV4-1 and TRBJ2-4, with TRBD1 matching over 7 bases. The J call is in doubt because the DNA end fits TRBJ2-7 better. Germline-derived CDR1 and CDR2 are MGHRA and YSYEKL. This CDR3 has 13 residues.